The T cell receptor beta chain under discussion was sequenced for a study of blood T cell repertoires in COVID-19. Study-wide background: Material from acute and convalescent COVID-19 was sourced from the United States, Italy and Spain. Sample material is recorded as cDNA or gDNA derived from T cells, B-cell-depleted T cells, or PBMCs.

Here immunoSEQ multiplex PCR was the method, and the copy in TCRdb shows in-frame clones only, minus some. The table lists about 160,000 clones, around 83% of them singletons. The study drew participants aged about 18 to 89 years from roughly 25 US areas. Participants reported their clinical history, and cohort assignment relied on those reports. Germline V gene sequence: CDR1 LNHDA, CDR2 SQIVND (reference sequence). The CDR3 length is 13 residues. V gave up 4 bases and J gave up 11 bases, with 17 bases separating them. The sequenced material came from PBMCs or T cells enriched from blood (not recorded which). The TCR was taken from a woman aged 45-65 years in a cohort exposed to, infected with or recovered from COVID-19 (not recorded which). V and J are TRBV19 and TRBJ1-1; possible D gene TRBD1, 6 bases. CDR3 amino acids: CASSTTEGGWAFF. In nucleotides, the CDR3 is TGTGCCAGTAGTACCACCGAGGGGGGGTGGGCTTTCTTT.